This T cell receptor (beta chain) was observed in a study of T cell repertoires in cytomegalovirus infection. At the level of the study: Both CMV infection and a matching HLA type were indicated by public TCR beta signatures.

Worth noting for this clonotype: Its antigen is unknown.

TCRdb itself ran the reads through MiXCR, one entry per CDR3 protein. The sample lists fewer than 300,000 distinct CDR3 sequences; around 25% were seen once. V lost 7 bases and J lost 0; bases outside the gene matches: 6. CDR1 SQVTM and CDR2 ANQGSEA come from the germline V gene. This CDR3 contains 14 residues. Regarding the study as a whole: What dominated the ex vivo response were HLA-C-restricted CMV-specific TCR beta clonotypes.

Input material: PBMCs. The clonotype was recovered from a human donor in good health (CMV status not recorded). Some clones in this sample may be carry-over from other donors' samples. The chain recombines TRBV29-1 with TRBJ1-3; the match to TRBD1 covers 7 bases. CDR3 DNA sequence: TGCAGCGCTGAGGGACAGCTCTCTGGAAACACCATATATTTT. Translated: CSAEGQLSGNTIYF.